One sample yielded the 28 T cell receptor beta chains listed below, sequenced in a study of human T cells and chemical hapten exposure. Documented time point: patch test 2, 6 weeks after DPC sensitization. The treatment was: therapeutic diphenylcyclopropenone sensitization with weekly scalp DPC. TCRdb recomputed calls from the RACE reads with MiXCR, one row per CDR3 protein. The sample lists tens of thousands of distinct CDR3 sequences; approximately 10% were seen once. The sample here was whole blood, taken in connection with sensitization to the hapten diphenylcyclopropenone (DPC). These receptors were obtained from a middle-aged man with alopecia areata. Some clones in this sample may be carry-over from other donors' samples.

In its sample, this clonotype was seen a few times. The chain joins TRBV6-5 to TRBJ2-3, with 13 bases lining up with TRBD2. This CDR3 comprises 16 residues. With V trimmed by 6 bases and J by 2 bases, 5 bases remained unmatched. Germline V gives CDR1 MNHEY, CDR2 SVGAGI. The CDR3 loop is CASSQLAGGTTDTQYF. CDR3 sequence (DNA): TGTGCCAGCAGCCAACTAGCGGGAGGGACCACAGATACGCAGTATTTT.

This clonotype was counted only a few times. This chain uses TRBV5-1 with TRBJ2-5; D gene unclear. The CDR3 is 13 amino acids. Per germline, CDR1 SGHRS and CDR2 YFSETQ. Trimming removed 3 bases at V and 4 bases at J, with 10 bases between. CDR3 protein: CASSSLPTETQYF. For the CDR3, the DNA is TGCGCCAGCAGCTCGTTACCCACAGAGACCCAGTACTTC.

This clonotype showed up just a few times. An end of the junction differs from the germline gene, which may be a read error. CDR3 DNA: TGTACCAGCAGACCCGACTTAACCGGGGAGCTGTTTTTT. Its protein product is CTSRPDLTGELFF. This chain connects TRBV7-9 to TRBJ2-2, with unresolved D. Per germline, CDR1 SEHNR and CDR2 FQNEAQ (reference sequence). This CDR3 comprises 13 residues.

This clonotype was counted between two and nine times. The rearrangement uses TRBV2 and TRBJ2-3; perhaps TRBD1 as D (6 bases). Germline-derived CDR1 and CDR2 are SNHLY and FYNNEI. CDR3 length equals 15 residues. V lost 5 bases and J lost 2, with 14 bases in between. In DNA form, the CDR3 reads TGTGCCAGCAGTAGTACAGGGCTCCCCACAGATACGCAGTATTTT. Its protein product is CASSSTGLPTDTQYF.

Concerning this clonotype: This clone may be a read error of a much larger clone one base away. The V and J genes are TRBV20-1 and TRBJ1-5; 7 bases map to TRBD1. The J segment lost 5 bases and the V segment lost 1 base, leaving 14 bases of the junction unmatched. Looked up from germline, CDR1 is DFQATT and CDR2 is SNEGSKA (reference sequence). The CDR3 loop spans 17 amino acids. The CDR3 loop reads CSARGRQGVVGDQPQHF. For the CDR3, the DNA is TGCAGTGCTAGAGGTCGGCAGGGGGTGGTCGGCGATCAGCCCCAGCATTTT.

The V call is TRBV29-1, the J call TRBJ2-1, with D perhaps TRBD2 (5 bases). The CDR3 contains 12 residues. The ends were cut back, 7 bases at V and 6 bases at J, with 13 bases in the middle. Germline CDR1 and CDR2: SQVTM and ANQGSEA. This chain's CDR3 is CSATGLINEQFF. DNA of the CDR3: TGCAGCGCCACCGGACTTATCAATGAGCAGTTCTTC.

The gene calls are TRBV7-9 and TRBJ2-7, with 7 bases fitting TRBD1. V gave up 5 bases and J gave up 3 bases; unmatched junction bases: 10. The germline V gene has CDR1 SEHNR and CDR2 FQNEAQ (reference sequence). The CDR3 runs to 15 residues. The CDR3 sequence is CASSPYTGASYEQYF. CDR3 DNA sequence: TGTGCCAGCAGCCCCTATACAGGGGCGAGCTACGAGCAGTACTTC.

The chain recombines TRBV19 with TRBJ2-2, with D possibly TRBD1 on 6 matching bases. Per germline, CDR1 LNHDA and CDR2 SQIVND (reference sequence). Trimming cost V 6 bases and J 10 bases, with 9 bases left between them. CDR3 length equals 11 residues. CDR3 region: CASRTGAELFF. CDR3 DNA: TGTGCCAGTAGGACAGGCGCGGAGCTGTTTTTT.

This clonotype was recorded many times. V gene TRBV6-2 or TRBV6-3 combines with J gene TRBJ1-5, with D possibly matching TRBD1 (5 bases). This CDR3 comprises 14 residues. Germline V lookup: CDR1 MNHEY, CDR2 SVGEGT. V gave up 5 bases and J gave up 2 bases, with 10 bases separating them. CDR3: CASSQPGGNQPQHF. CDR3 DNA sequence: TGTGCCAGCAGTCAACCGGGGGGCAATCAGCCCCAGCATTTT.

CDR3 nucleotide sequence: TGTGCCAGCAGCCGTAAATCCCCGCGTTATAATTCACCCCTCCACTTT. This encodes CASSRKSPRYNSPLHF. The V and J genes are TRBV3-1 and TRBJ1-6, with no clear D. The CDR3 consists of 16 residues. Trimming took 4 bases from V and 4 from J, leaving 14 bases between them. CDR1 is LGHDT and CDR2 is YNNKEL in the germline V gene (reference sequence).

This clonotype was picked up many times. The chain carries TRBV28 and TRBJ1-4, with D uncertain. Germline V gene sequence: CDR1 MDHEN, CDR2 SYDVKM. The CDR3 is 15 amino acids. V was pared by 2 bases and J by 0 bases, with 7 bases between. DNA of the CDR3: TGTGCCAGCAGTTTAGGAGTTACAACTAATGAAAAACTGTTTTTT. Protein sequence: CASSLGVTTNEKLFF.

The gene calls are TRBV9 and TRBJ2-2; D is unclear. The germline V gene encodes CDR1 SGDLS and CDR2 YYNGEE. V gave up 4 bases and J gave up 4 bases, with 14 bases separating them. The CDR3 sequence is 15 residues long. CDR3: CASSPPKGSTGELFF. CDR3 nucleotide sequence: TGTGCCAGCAGCCCTCCCAAGGGTTCCACCGGGGAGCTGTTTTTT.

The chain is built from TRBV6-5 and TRBJ2-7, with 7 bases identical to TRBD2. The junction had 5 bases not matched to a gene; V was cut back by 4 bases and J by 2 bases. In germline, CDR1 is MNHEY, CDR2 SVGAGI. The CDR3 runs to 14 residues. In nucleotides, the CDR3 is TGTGCCAGCAGTTGGGGGACTACAGCCTACGAGCAGTACTTC. Translated, it gives CASSWGTTAYEQYF.

The chain employs TRBV5-1 and TRBJ1-1; 8 nucleotides line up with TRBD1. J was trimmed by 7 bases and V by 4 bases; bases with no gene match: 9. There are 14 residues in the CDR3. CDR1 and CDR2 (germline): SGHRS, YFSETQ. The CDR3 sequence: CASSATGQGSEAFF. The CDR3 nucleotides read TGCGCCAGCAGCGCTACTGGACAGGGAAGTGAAGCTTTCTTT. Using reference TRBV5-1 and TRBJ1-1 for the parts outside the CDR3, the full variable domain is KAGVTQTPRYLIKTRGQQVTLSCSPISGHRSVSWYQQTPGQGLQFLFEYFSETQRNKGNFPGRFSGRQFSNSRSEMNVSTLELGDSALYLCASSATGQGSEAFFGQGTRLTVV.

The rearrangement joins TRBV20-1 to TRBJ2-1; TRBD2 matches at 13 bases. Germline V gene lookup returns CDR1 DFQATT and CDR2 SNEGSKA (reference sequence). V trimming: 4 bases; J trimming: 12 bases; junction bases outside the gene matches: 15. CDR3 length: 16 amino acids. The CDR3 coding sequence is TGCAGTGCTAAACAACGCGGGGGACTAGCGGGAAGAGGGCAGTTCTTC. Amino acid sequence: CSAKQRGGLAGRGQFF.

This clonotype came up a few times. The chain joins TRBV6-2 or TRBV6-3 to TRBJ2-6, with a possible D match to TRBD2 (6 bases). The CDR3 contains 15 residues. Trimming pared 5 bases from V and 0 bases from J, leaving 8 bases between. CDR1 MNHEY and CDR2 SVGEGT come from the germline V gene. The CDR3 loop reads CASSHGGSGANVLTF. DNA of the CDR3: TGTGCCAGCAGTCACGGGGGCTCTGGGGCCAACGTCCTGACTTTC.

The chain links TRBV6-1 to TRBJ1-4, with 8 bases aligning to TRBD1. Germline trimming cut 3 bases from V and 8 bases from J; bases unmatched to any gene: 8. The germline V gene encodes CDR1 MNHNS and CDR2 SASEGT. CDR3 length equals 15 residues. CDR3 protein: CASSEAGGMKEKLFF. The CDR3 DNA is TGTGCCAGCAGTGAGGCAGGGGGCATGAAAGAAAAACTGTTTTTT.

The J gene is TRBJ1-6, the V gene TRBV20-1; possibly TRBD1 for D (6 bases). Germline V gene lookup returns CDR1 DFQATT and CDR2 SNEGSKA (reference sequence). V gave up 6 bases and J gave up 7 bases, with 16 bases separating them. The CDR3 runs 14 residues. CDR3 protein: CSADRQAGNSPLHF. The CDR3 DNA follows: TGCAGTGCAGACAGACAGGCGGGGAATTCACCCCTCCACTTT.

This clonotype was detected many times. This chain links TRBV28 with TRBJ1-5, with 7 bases matching TRBD1. The V gene end was trimmed by 5 bases and the J gene end by 1 base; junction bases not matched to a gene: 2. In germline, CDR1 is MDHEN, CDR2 SYDVKM. This CDR3 contains 14 residues. DNA for the CDR3: TGTGCCAGCAGTGAGGACAGGAGCAATCAGCCCCAGCATTTT. Protein product: CASSEDRSNQPQHF.

This chain joins TRBV7-9 and TRBJ1-5, with D possibly being TRBD1 (6 bases). CDR3 length equals 15 residues. Germline V CDR1 and CDR2: SEHNR, FQNEAQ (reference sequence). Trimming removed 5 bases from V and 4 bases from J, with 15 bases in between. CDR3 DNA sequence: TGTGCCAGCAGCCCGACAGGATCGTCAAATCAGCCCCAGCATTTT. This codes for CASSPTGSSNQPQHF.

This clonotype showed up many times. V is TRBV12-3 or TRBV12-4 and J is TRBJ1-1; D not resolved. Trimming removed 1 base at V and 7 bases at J, with 13 bases between. The CDR3 spans 14 residues. CDR3 in DNA: TGTGCCAGCAGTTTAGAGTTCCAGAGACTTGAAGCTTTCTTT. It translates to CASSLEFQRLEAFF.

The gene calls are TRBV6-1 and TRBJ2-1, with 9 positions matching TRBD2. Germline lookup yields CDR1 MNHNS and CDR2 SASEGT. There are 16 residues in the CDR3. V was pared by 2 bases and J by 4 bases, with 6 bases of the junction left unmatched. CDR3 sequence (DNA): TGTGCCAGCAGTGAAATGGCTAGCGGGAATTACAATGAGCAGTTCTTC. Encoded protein: CASSEMASGNYNEQFF.

This clonotype has only a few counts. J is TRBJ1-1 and V is TRBV27, with TRBD1 matching 12 bases. Trimming cost V 5 bases and J 7 bases; bases outside gene matches: 5. Germline CDR1 is MNHEY and CDR2 is SMNVEV (reference sequence). The CDR3 consists of 14 residues. The CDR3 region is CASSPGTGGSEAFF. In DNA form, the CDR3 reads TGTGCCAGCAGTCCCGGGACAGGGGGCAGTGAAGCTTTCTTT.

This clonotype was seen repeatedly, ten times or more. The rearrangement joins TRBV7-3 to TRBJ1-6, with a possible D match to TRBD1 (6 bases). V lost 5 bases to trimming and J lost 9 bases, with 14 bases between them. The CDR3 contains 14 residues. Germline CDR1 SGHTA, CDR2 FQGTGA. The CDR3, as DNA: TGTGCCAGCAGCCAAGGGGGACTCGCTTCACCCCTCCACTTT. Amino acid sequence: CASSQGGLASPLHF.

The chain carries TRBV28 and TRBJ1-3, with TRBD1 matching 9 bases. Germline V CDR1 and CDR2: MDHEN, SYDVKM. The CDR3 is 16 residues long. V lost 2 bases to trimming and J lost 3 bases; unmatched junction nucleotides: 5. The CDR3 here is CASSLPQGAGGNTIYF. DNA of the CDR3: TGTGCCAGCAGTTTACCACAGGGGGCCGGTGGAAACACCATATATTTT. Based on the CDR3 plus reference TRBV28 and TRBJ1-3, the full variable domain is DVKVTQSSRYLVKRTGEKVFLECVQDMDHENMFWYRQDPGLGLRLIYFSYDVKMKEKGDIPEGYSVSREKKERFSLILESASTNQTSMYLCASSLPQGAGGNTIYFGEGSWLTVV.

CDR3 coding DNA: TGTGCCAGCAGACCGAGCGGATCCCCCTACGAGCAGTACGTC. It yields the protein CASRPSGSPYEQYV. This sequence joins TRBV6-2 or TRBV6-3 and TRBJ2-7, with TRBD2 as a possible D gene (5 bases). Trimming pared 6 bases from V and 2 bases from J, leaving 14 bases between. The CDR3 extends over 14 amino acids. From germline, CDR1 is MNHEY and CDR2 SVGEGT.

This clonotype was picked up many times. The chain couples TRBV14 to TRBJ2-1; the D gene is possibly TRBD2 (6 bases). Trimming removed 0 bases from V and 4 bases from J, with 13 bases in between. CDR1 is SGHDN, CDR2 FVKESK, per germline. The CDR3 consists of 16 residues. CDR3 coding DNA: TGTGCCAGCAGCCAAGACGGGGGAGGCAAATACAATGAGCAGTTCTTC. It encodes CASSQDGGGKYNEQFF.

This clonotype has just a few counts. The chain joins TRBV24-1 to TRBJ2-2; D not resolved. Germline V gives CDR1 KGHDR, CDR2 SFDVKD. The CDR3 loop spans 13 amino acids. V shed 5 bases and J shed 7 bases, with 10 bases lying between them. The CDR3 DNA is TGTGCCACCAGTGCCGGAATCATCGGGGAGCTGTTTTTT. Encoded protein: CATSAGIIGELFF.